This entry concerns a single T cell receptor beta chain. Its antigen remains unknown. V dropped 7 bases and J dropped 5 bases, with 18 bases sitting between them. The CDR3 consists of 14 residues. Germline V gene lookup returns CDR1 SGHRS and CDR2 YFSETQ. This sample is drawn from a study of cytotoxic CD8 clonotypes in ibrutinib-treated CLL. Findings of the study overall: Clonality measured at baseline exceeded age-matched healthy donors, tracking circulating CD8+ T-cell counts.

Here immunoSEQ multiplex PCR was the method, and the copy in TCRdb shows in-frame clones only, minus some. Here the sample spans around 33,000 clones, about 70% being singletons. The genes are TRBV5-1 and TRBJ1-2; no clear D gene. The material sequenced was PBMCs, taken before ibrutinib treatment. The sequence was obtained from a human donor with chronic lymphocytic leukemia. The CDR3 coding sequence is TGCGCCAGCGCGTCCGAGGAGGGAGGTTATGGCTACACCTTC. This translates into CASASEEGGYGYTF.